This T cell receptor (beta chain) was sequenced during a study of OX40 agonist ivuxolimab in advanced cancers. In the study overall: Patients achieving partial responses numbered three: one hepatocellular carcinoma case and two cutaneous melanoma cases. General study points: The study found that CD8+ T cells averaged more expanded clones than CD4+. What antigens the expanded peripheral T cells recognized was never established. Both blood CD4+ and CD8+ T cells showed clonal growth by week 6 at 0.1 to 3.0 mg/kg.

TCRdb's copy holds only in-frame clones and misses some; the assay was immunoSEQ multiplex PCR. The sample shows about 76,000 clones, about 89% of them seen only once. The table lists this clone with a count of one. Antigen: not known. The sample was CD4+ or CD8+ T cells sorted from blood, taken in a trial of the OX40 agonist ivuxolimab. This clonotype was sampled from an adult with an advanced solid tumor such as melanoma, head and neck, liver or kidney cancer.

The CDR3 is CASRRGLRPDTQYF. The CDR3 DNA sequence: TGTGCCAGCAGGAGGGGCCTGAGGCCAGATACGCAGTATTTT. V usage is TRBV28 and J usage is TRBJ2-3; either TRBD1 or TRBD2 may fit D (5 bases each). Germline CDR1 and CDR2: MDHEN and SYDVKM. The CDR3 totals 14 residues. The V end lost 6 bases, the J end lost 4 bases, and 14 bases lay between the germline ends.